Described below is a single TCR beta chain sequence and its context. Its matching antigen is unknown. Trimming removed 10 bases from V and 0 bases from J, with 18 bases in between. The CDR3 extends over 15 amino acids. CDR1 and CDR2 (germline): LNHDA, SQIVND (reference sequence). This sample is drawn from a study of T cell responses to AZD1222 COVID-19 vaccine. About the study: It was second doses at about 4 or about 12 weeks that were pooled.

Profiled with immunoSEQ multiplex PCR; TCRdb holds only in-frame clones, not every one. The sample lists around 170,000 clones; approximately 90% were seen once. Study outcomes and limitations: The peak T cell response came first, and repertoires were sampled only after it. Dominant at 160-218 and 743-854, vaccine-associated CD4 TCRs also spanned spike. Once two AZD1222 doses were given, Spike-specific TCR breadth and depth went up.

The TCR comes from an adult in good health. The J gene is TRBJ1-1, the V gene TRBV19; no reliable D call. The sequenced sample was peripheral blood, obtained on day 0 of AZD1222 vaccination. CDR3 DNA: TGTGCCACCGCCTGGGCAGCTGGCATGAACACTGAAGCTTTCTTT. Translated: CATAWAAGMNTEAFF.